The 7 T cell receptor beta chains below were found in one sample sequenced in a study of siplizumab effects on memory and regulatory T cells (dated by TCRdb to the late 2010s). Library method: the immunoSEQ multiplex PCR assay. The table comes from immuneACCESS by way of TCRdb, which keeps in-frame sequences with V and J called. Part of the clones is missing from these tables; in studies checked, under half for an unresolved V gene and the rest for unknown reasons. This sample lists about 100,000 clones; about nine tenths were detected once. The ten top clones hold 0.14% to 0.15% of the sample. Sequencing used CD4+ T cells sorted from blood. Receptors originate from a human donor in good health.

CDR3 nucleotide sequence: TGCAGCGTTATTCAGACCGGGACAGGGGCTCACACCGGGGAGCTGTTTTTT. This codes for CSVIQTGTGAHTGELFF. This chain links TRBV29-1 with TRBJ2-2; 10 positions agree with TRBD1. Germline V CDR1 and CDR2: SQVTM, ANQGSEA. The CDR3 contains 17 residues. Trimming cost V 5 bases and J 3 bases; bases outside gene matches: 12.

The V gene is TRBV5-1, the J gene TRBJ1-6; no definite D call. Germline CDR1 reads SGHRS; CDR2 reads YFSETQ. The V and J ends lost 4 bases and 5 bases respectively, with 10 bases between them. The CDR3 consists of 14 residues. This CDR3 is CASSLDKNNSPLHF. Here the CDR3 DNA reads TGCGCCAGCAGCCTCGACAAGAATAATTCACCCCTCCACTTT.

The J gene is TRBJ2-3, the V gene TRBV7-2, with 8 positions matching TRBD2. The CDR3 runs 16 residues. Germline V CDR1 and CDR2: SGHTA, FQGNSA. V trimming: 5 bases; J trimming: 2 bases; junction bases outside the gene matches: 9. CDR3 loop: CASSPRLAGPTDTQYF. Written as DNA, the CDR3 is TGTGCCAGCAGCCCCCGATTAGCGGGGCCCACAGATACGCAGTATTTT.

The V call is TRBV19, the J call TRBJ2-7; 8 bases are shared with TRBD1. CDR3 length: 13 amino acids. The J segment lost 2 bases and the V segment lost 7 bases, leaving 4 bases of the junction unmatched. Germline lookup yields CDR1 LNHDA and CDR2 SQIVND (reference sequence). CDR3 sequence (DNA): TGTGCCAGTACTCCGACAGGGGCCTACGAGCAGTACTTC. Protein product: CASTPTGAYEQYF.

The J gene is TRBJ1-2, the V gene TRBV7-2; D is possibly TRBD1 (6 bases). The length of the CDR3 is 13 residues. CDR1 is SGHTA, CDR2 FQGNSA, per germline. V was trimmed by 6 bases and J by 4 bases, leaving 12 bases between them. DNA for the CDR3: TGTGCCAGCAGGAGGGGGTCGTCCTATGGCTACACCTTC. This gives the protein CASRRGSSYGYTF.

The table lists this clone with a few counts. The CDR3 nucleotides read TGTGCCAGCAGCTACGAGTTCAGCGGGGGGAACACCGGGGAGCTGTTTTTT. This sequence encodes CASSYEFSGGNTGELFF. The chain joins TRBV5-4 to TRBJ2-2; 8 positions match TRBD2. CDR3 size: 17 residues. V was clipped by 3 bases and J by 1 base; unmatched bases: 8. The germline gives CDR1 SGHNT, CDR2 YYREEE (reference sequence). Full variable domain (outside the CDR3, taken from reference TRBV5-4 and TRBJ2-2): ETGVTQSPTHLIKTRGQQVTLRCSSQSGHNTVSWYQQALGQGPQFIFQYYREEENGRGNFPPRFSGLQFPNYSSELNVNALELDDSALYLCASSYEFSGGNTGELFFGEGSRLTVL.

This sequence joins TRBV6-7 and TRBJ2-4, with a tentative D call TRBD2 (6 bases). TRBV6-7 is classed as an ORF, of uncertain function. This CDR3 is 16 amino acids long. Trimming left V 7 bases short and J 3 bases short, with 19 bases between. The CDR3 nucleotides read TGTGCCAGCACTACCTTTGGAGGGCTGGGCAAAAACATTCAGTACTTC. Translation: CASTTFGGLGKNIQYF.